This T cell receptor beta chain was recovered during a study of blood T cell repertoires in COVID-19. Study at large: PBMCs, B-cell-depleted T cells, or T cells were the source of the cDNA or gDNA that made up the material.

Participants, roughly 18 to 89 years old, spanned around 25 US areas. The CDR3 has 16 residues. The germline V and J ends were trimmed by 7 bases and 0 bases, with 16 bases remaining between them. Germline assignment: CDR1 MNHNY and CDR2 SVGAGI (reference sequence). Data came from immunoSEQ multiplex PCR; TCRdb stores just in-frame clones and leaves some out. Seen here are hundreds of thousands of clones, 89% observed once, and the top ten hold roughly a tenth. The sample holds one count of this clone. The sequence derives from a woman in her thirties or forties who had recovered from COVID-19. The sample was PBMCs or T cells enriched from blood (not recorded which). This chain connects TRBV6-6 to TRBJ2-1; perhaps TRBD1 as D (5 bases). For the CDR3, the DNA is TGTGCCAGCACTCCTCTGGGGCGACGCTCCTACAATGAGCAGTTCTTC. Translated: CASTPLGRRSYNEQFF.